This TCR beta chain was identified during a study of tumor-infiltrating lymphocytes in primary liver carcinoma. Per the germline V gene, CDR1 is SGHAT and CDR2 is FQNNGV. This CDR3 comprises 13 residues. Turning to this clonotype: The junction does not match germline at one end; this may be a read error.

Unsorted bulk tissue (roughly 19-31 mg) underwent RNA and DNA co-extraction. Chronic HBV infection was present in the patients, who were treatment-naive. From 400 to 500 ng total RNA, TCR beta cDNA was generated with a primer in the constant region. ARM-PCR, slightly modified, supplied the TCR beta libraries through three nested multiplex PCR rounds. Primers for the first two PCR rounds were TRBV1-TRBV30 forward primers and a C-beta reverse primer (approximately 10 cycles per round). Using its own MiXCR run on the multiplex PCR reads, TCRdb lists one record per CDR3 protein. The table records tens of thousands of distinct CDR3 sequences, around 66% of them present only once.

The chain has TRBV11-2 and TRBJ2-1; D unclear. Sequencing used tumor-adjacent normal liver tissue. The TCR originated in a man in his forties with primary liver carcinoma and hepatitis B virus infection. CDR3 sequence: CASSSDANYEQIF. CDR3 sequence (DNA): TGTGCCAGCAGCTCTGACGCTAACTATGAGCAGATCTTC.